What follows describes a single T cell receptor beta chain. This specimen belongs to a study of blood T cell repertoires in COVID-19. Study summary: COVID-19 samples collected from the United States, Italy and Spain covered acute and convalescent phases. T cells, B-cell-depleted T cells, or PBMCs supplied cDNA or gDNA.

As originally analysed: Reference gene primer amplification gave estimated nucleated cell counts. This table comes from immunoSEQ multiplex PCR, and its TCRdb copy is limited to in-frame clones, with some not included. The DNA was the basis for D and trimming; V, J and clone size are from that table. The sample holds around 75,000 clones, less than 85% seen once. The CDR3 is 19 residues long. Sequencing was performed on peripheral blood. The rearrangement uses TRBV21-1 and TRBJ1-2; no DNA check was done on the table's D call, TRBD1. TRBV21-1 is a recognized pseudogene. This sequence originates from a man between 45 and 60 years old with COVID-19, enrolled during active disease. CDR3 sequence (DNA): TGTGCCAGCAGCAAAAACCGAACAGGGGGAGATCCTCTTCTCTATGGCTACACCTTC. It is translated as CASSKNRTGGDPLLYGYTF.